These 25 T cell receptor beta chains were all obtained from the same sample, sequenced in a study of blood T cell repertoires in COVID-19. Method: immunoSEQ multiplex PCR; TCRdb's copy keeps in-frame clones and lacks some. This sample has approximately 200,000 clones; over 80% occur once, and the top ten carry about 5%. Sequencing was carried out using peripheral blood. These receptor sequences come from a woman younger than 45 with acute or convalescent COVID-19.

CDR3 DNA sequence: TGTGCCAGCAGCCAGGGAAGCGGGACTAGAGAAGAGACCCAGTACTTC. Amino acids: CASSQGSGTREETQYF. This chain uses TRBV3-1 (or the pseudogene TRBV3-2) with TRBJ2-5, with 8 positions matching TRBD2. J was trimmed by 3 bases and V by 3 bases; bases with no gene match: 9. From germline, CDR1 is LGHDT and CDR2 YNNKEL (reference sequence). The CDR3 totals 16 residues.

The J gene is TRBJ1-1, the V gene TRBV19; 11 bases are shared with TRBD1. After removal of 3 bases from V and 12 bases from J, the junction contained 6 bases not matched to a gene. In germline, CDR1 is LNHDA, CDR2 SQIVND (reference sequence). The CDR3 is made up of 13 amino acids. Here the CDR3 DNA reads TGTGCCAGTAGTATCGGACAGGGGGCGAAAACTTTCTTT. It is translated as CASSIGQGAKTFF.

This clone showed up just a few times. This chain connects TRBV6-1 to TRBJ1-5, with a tentative D call TRBD1 (6 bases). Germline CDR1 and CDR2: MNHNS and SASEGT. The CDR3 is 17 amino acids. Trimming pared 4 bases from V and 1 base from J, leaving 17 bases between. CDR3 sequence reads: CASSALGAGTSNQPQHF. The CDR3 bases are TGTGCCAGCAGTGCCCTAGGGGCCGGGACAAGCAATCAGCCCCAGCATTTT.

This clone was detected only once. The V gene is TRBV12-3 or TRBV12-4, the J gene TRBJ2-7; the match to TRBD1 covers 7 bases. With V trimmed by 5 bases and J by 5 bases, 6 bases remained unmatched. The CDR3 is 13 residues long. This CDR3 reads CASSTSRGNEQYF. The CDR3 nucleotides read TGTGCCAGCAGTACTTCCAGGGGGAACGAGCAGTACTTC.

Written as DNA, the CDR3 is TGTGCCAGCGGAACCGGGAAAGGGTCAGATACGCAGTATTTT. Its protein is CASGTGKGSDTQYF. The gene calls are TRBV7-2 and TRBJ2-3; D perhaps matches TRBD2 (5 bases). Looked up from germline, CDR1 is SGHTA and CDR2 is FQGNSA. V was clipped by 8 bases and J by 4 bases, with 16 bases between them. CDR3 length: 14 amino acids.

This chain connects TRBV19 to TRBJ1-2; tentative D call: TRBD1 (5 bases). This CDR3 is 16 amino acids long. With 9 bases removed from V and 2 bases from J, the gap between germline ends came to 22 bases. Germline V CDR1 and CDR2: LNHDA, SQIVND (reference sequence). For the CDR3, the DNA is TGTGCCAGACGACCACGACCGCAGGGAAACAACTATGGCTACACCTTC. Protein sequence: CARRPRPQGNNYGYTF.

In this sample, this clone turned up once. Here the CDR3 DNA reads TGTGCCAGCAGCTCAGTCGGTTGGGACAGGGCCTACTATGGCTACACCTTC. Amino acid sequence: CASSSVGWDRAYYGYTF. This rearrangement joins TRBV7-9 to TRBJ1-2, with 9 bases fitting TRBD1. The CDR3 extends over 17 amino acids. Germline assignment: CDR1 SEHNR and CDR2 FQNEAQ (reference sequence). Trimming took 4 bases from V and 3 from J; bases not matched to a gene: 12.

This chain links TRBV10-2 with TRBJ1-1, with D perhaps TRBD1 (6 bases). The CDR3 has 15 amino acids. Per germline, CDR1 WSHSY and CDR2 SAAADI. The V gene lost 5 bases and the J gene lost 3 bases, with 16 bases spanning the gap. The CDR3 nucleotides are TGCGCCAGCAGTCCTACTAACAGGGTTCACACTGAAGCTTTCTTT. It is translated as CASSPTNRVHTEAFF.

This clone was observed a single time. The chain employs TRBV5-1 and TRBJ2-1, with a weak D call TRBD2 (6 bases). V was pared by 3 bases and J by 9 bases, with 16 bases between. CDR3 length: 14 amino acids. Per the germline V gene, CDR1 is SGHRS and CDR2 is YFSETQ. In nucleotides, the CDR3 is TGCGCCAGCAGCTGGGGGACTGGACCTCTTGAGCAGTTCTTC. As protein: CASSWGTGPLEQFF.

The chain uses TRBV4-2 and TRBJ1-6; TRBD1 aligns across 9 bases. Trimming removed 1 base from V and 8 bases from J; junction bases left unmatched: 6. Germline CDR1 and CDR2: LGHNA and YNFKEQ. The CDR3 has 16 residues. The CDR3 coding sequence is TGTGCCAGCAGCCAAGTATTACAGGGGGCAGATTCACCCCTCCACTTT. Amino acids: CASSQVLQGADSPLHF.

V is TRBV7-2 and J is TRBJ2-7; no firm D call. The CDR3 has 13 amino acids. Germline values: CDR1 SGHTA, CDR2 FQGNSA. V lost 4 bases and J lost 3, with 10 bases in between. The CDR3 DNA follows: TGTGCCAGCAGCTCGTATAGTCGCTACGAGCAGTACTTC. This sequence encodes CASSSYSRYEQYF.

The chain carries TRBV7-8 and TRBJ1-1, with D perhaps matching TRBD1 (6 bases). Germline V gene lookup returns CDR1 SGHVS and CDR2 FQNEAQ. CDR3 length: 14 residues. Trimming shortened V by 5 bases and J by 2 bases, and 12 bases separated the two germline ends. The CDR3 coding sequence is TGTGCCAGCAGCCGCAACAGGGTTAACACTGAAGCTTTCTTT. Its translation: CASSRNRVNTEAFF.

The V call is TRBV6-6, the J call TRBJ1-4, with 7 bases fitting TRBD1. The J segment lost 0 bases and the V segment lost 6 bases, leaving 7 bases of the junction unmatched. Germline assignment: CDR1 MNHNY and CDR2 SVGAGI (reference sequence). The CDR3 covers 16 residues. This CDR3 is CASSSGQASTNEKLFF. The CDR3 coding sequence is TGTGCCAGCAGCTCCGGACAGGCTTCAACTAATGAAAAACTGTTTTTT.

The V call is TRBV4-3, the J call TRBJ2-5; TRBD2 agrees at 8 bases. Germline CDR1 and CDR2: LGHNA and YSLEER. Trimming removed 3 bases from V and 9 bases from J; junction bases left unmatched: 12. CDR3 length: 15 amino acids. CDR3 DNA sequence: TGCGCCAGCAGCCACTACCGAGCGGGAGTAGGGGCCCAGTACTTC. Translation: CASSHYRAGVGAQYF.

The chain recombines TRBV28 with TRBJ1-5, with 9 nucleotides matching TRBD1. With 3 bases clipped from V and 4 bases from J, the junction kept 10 bases outside the gene matches. The CDR3 has 17 residues. CDR1 MDHEN and CDR2 SYDVKM come from the germline V gene. Here the CDR3 DNA reads TGTGCCAGCAGTTTGAGAATAAGAGGGACAGGGAATCAGCCCCAGCATTTT. It translates to CASSLRIRGTGNQPQHF.

This chain uses TRBV6-1 with TRBJ2-1, with D possibly TRBD1 on 5 matching bases. Looked up from germline, CDR1 is MNHNS and CDR2 is SASEGT. This CDR3 spans 15 amino acids. The V gene lost 2 bases and the J gene lost 8 bases, with 16 bases spanning the gap. CDR3 sequence: CASSETGSGWDEQFF. CDR3 DNA sequence: TGTGCCAGCAGTGAAACTGGCTCAGGGTGGGATGAGCAGTTCTTC.

CDR3 bases: TGTGCCAGCAATGGCATCATGGTCAATCAGCCCCAGCATTTT. This sequence encodes CASNGIMVNQPQHF. V usage is TRBV2 and J usage is TRBJ1-5; D remains unclear. CDR1 is SNHLY, CDR2 FYNNEI, per germline. This CDR3 contains 14 residues. Trimming took 7 bases from V and 3 from J, leaving 13 bases between them.

The rearrangement links TRBV5-4 to TRBJ1-1; D not resolved. This CDR3 comprises 15 residues. V lost 4 bases, J lost 4 bases, and 17 bases lay in between. CDR1 is SGHNT, CDR2 YYREEE, per germline (reference sequence). DNA of the CDR3: TGTGCCAGCAGCCCGGAGGGTCGAGCGGGCACTGAAGCTTTCTTT. Its protein product is CASSPEGRAGTEAFF.

This clone was observed once. V is TRBV6-5 and J is TRBJ1-1; possibly TRBD1 for D (5 bases). Trimming stripped 6 bases from V and 0 bases from J, with 14 bases between. Looked up from germline, CDR1 is MNHEY and CDR2 is SVGAGI. The CDR3 has 15 residues. The CDR3 DNA reads as TGTGCCAGCAGGAAATCCGGGGGTATGAACACTGAAGCTTTCTTT. Protein sequence: CASRKSGGMNTEAFF.

J is TRBJ1-2 and V is TRBV7-3; 9 bases align to TRBD1. The length of the CDR3 is 14 residues. The germline V gene encodes CDR1 SGHTA and CDR2 FQGTGA. The V segment lost 4 bases and the J segment 8 bases; nucleotides outside the gene matches: 8. CDR3 protein: CASSSLGGQGGYTF. The CDR3 DNA follows: TGTGCCAGCAGCTCCCTGGGGGGACAGGGAGGCTACACCTTC.

The V and J genes are TRBV6-1 and TRBJ1-5, with 7 bases aligning to TRBD1. J lost 6 bases, V lost 4 bases, and 15 bases had no gene match. Germline CDR1 and CDR2: MNHNS and SASEGT. The length of the CDR3 is 17 residues. The CDR3 here is CASSALRGQARGQPQHF. CDR3 nucleotides: TGTGCCAGCAGTGCCCTAAGGGGGCAGGCCAGGGGTCAGCCCCAGCATTTT.

The V call is TRBV19, the J call TRBJ1-3; a possible D gene is TRBD1 (5 bases). There are 13 residues in the CDR3. The germline V gene has CDR1 LNHDA and CDR2 SQIVND (reference sequence). Deletions cut 6 bases from V and 7 bases from J, with 13 bases between. The CDR3 spells CASRKKGWNTIYF. CDR3 DNA sequence: TGTGCCAGTAGGAAGAAGGGGTGGAACACCATATATTTT.

This clone appeared a few times. This chain links TRBV5-4 with TRBJ1-1, with D perhaps matching TRBD1 (6 bases). Trimming took 4 bases from V and 2 from J, leaving 12 bases between them. The CDR3 is 14 amino acids. Germline V lookup: CDR1 SGHNT, CDR2 YYREEE (reference sequence). CDR3 sequence: CASSQRTVNTEAFF. The DNA for the CDR3 is TGTGCCAGCAGCCAAAGGACAGTCAACACTGAAGCTTTCTTT.

This clone was observed a single time. J is TRBJ2-5 and V is TRBV7-2; D possibly corresponds to TRBD2 (6 bases). V lost 0 bases, J lost 5 bases, and 10 bases lay in between. The germline CDR1 and CDR2 sequences are SGHTA and FQGNSA. The CDR3 has 14 residues. CDR3 coding DNA: TGTGCCAGCAGCTTAGCAGGAGGGAGGGAGACCCAGTACTTC. The encoded protein is CASSLAGGRETQYF.

This clone was picked up a small number of times. The chain carries TRBV12-3 or TRBV12-4 and TRBJ1-2; 7 positions match TRBD1. V shed 6 bases and J 8 bases; nucleotides not matched to a gene: 9. The CDR3 is 13 amino acids. The CDR3 sequence: CASRYAGQIGYTF. The CDR3, as DNA: TGTGCCAGCAGGTACGCGGGACAGATCGGCTACACCTTC.